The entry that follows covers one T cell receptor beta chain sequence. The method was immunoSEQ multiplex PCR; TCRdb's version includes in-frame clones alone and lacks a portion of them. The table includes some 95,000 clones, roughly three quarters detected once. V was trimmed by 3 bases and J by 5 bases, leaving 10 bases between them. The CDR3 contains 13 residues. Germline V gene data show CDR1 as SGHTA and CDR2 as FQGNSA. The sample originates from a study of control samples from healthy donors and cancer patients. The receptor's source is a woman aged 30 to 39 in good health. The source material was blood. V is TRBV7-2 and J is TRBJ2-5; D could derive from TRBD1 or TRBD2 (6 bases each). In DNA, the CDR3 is TGTGCCAGCAGCTTTATGGGGGGCGAGACCCAGTACTTC. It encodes CASSFMGGETQYF.